What follows are 23 T cell receptor beta chains derived from one specimen sequenced in a study of OX40 agonist ivuxolimab in advanced cancers. Data came from immunoSEQ multiplex PCR; TCRdb stores just in-frame clones and leaves some out. Among about 42,000 clones listed, roughly four fifths were seen once. The sample here was CD4+ or CD8+ T cells sorted from blood, taken in a trial of the OX40 agonist ivuxolimab. The receptors come from an adult with an advanced solid tumor such as melanoma, head and neck, liver or kidney cancer.

V and J are TRBV30 and TRBJ1-1, with D maybe TRBD1 (6 bases). Germline-derived CDR1 and CDR2 are GTSNPN and SVGIG (reference sequence). CDR3 length equals 19 residues. Trimming left V 2 bases short and J 2 bases short, with 27 bases between. CDR3 sequence (DNA): TGTGCCTGGAGTCAGAATTTGGGGGGACACCTAGGAGCCAACACTGAAGCTTTCTTT. It yields the protein CAWSQNLGGHLGANTEAFF.

The V and J genes are TRBV2 and TRBJ2-1; possibly TRBD2 for D (6 bases). The CDR3 loop spans 14 amino acids. Germline V gene data show CDR1 as SNHLY and CDR2 as FYNNEI. Trimming removed 7 bases from V and 9 bases from J, with 19 bases in between. The DNA of the CDR3 is TGTGCCAGCAAGGAGGGACGGATTAGTGGTGAGCAGTTCTTC. Translating gives CASKEGRISGEQFF.

The rearrangement links TRBV29-1 to TRBJ1-1; D remains ambiguous. Looked up from germline, CDR1 is SQVTM and CDR2 is ANQGSEA. V dropped 4 bases and J dropped 4 bases, with 4 bases sitting between them. CDR3 length equals 10 residues. The CDR3 region is CSVGGTEAFF. CDR3 coding DNA: TGCAGCGTTGGGGGCACTGAAGCTTTCTTT.

CDR3 sequence: CASKSGGASEQYF. The CDR3, as DNA: TGTGCCAGCAAGAGCGGGGGGGCCTCCGAGCAGTACTTC. This chain joins TRBV5-5 and TRBJ2-7, with TRBD2 matching 10 bases. The CDR3 loop spans 13 amino acids. Germline CDR1 SGHKS, CDR2 YYEKEE (reference sequence). V was clipped by 6 bases and J by 6 bases; unmatched bases: 6.

The chain joins TRBV9 to TRBJ1-2; D is uncertain. This CDR3 comprises 14 residues. The V gene lost 5 bases and the J gene lost 2 bases, with 13 bases spanning the gap. CDR1 is SGDLS and CDR2 is YYNGEE in the germline V gene. This CDR3 is CASSGVRTNYGYTF. The CDR3 coding sequence is TGTGCCAGCAGTGGCGTTAGGACGAACTATGGCTACACCTTC. The entire variable domain, with the rest obtained from reference TRBV9 and TRBJ1-2, is as follows: DSGVTQTPKHLITATGQRVTLRCSPRSGDLSVYWYQQSLDQGLQFLIQYYNGEERAKGNILERFSAQQFPDLHSELNLSSLELGDSALYFCASSGVRTNYGYTFGSGTRLTVV.

This clone was counted between two and nine times. The chain links TRBV28 to TRBJ1-2; 7 nucleotides agree with TRBD1. The germline CDR1 and CDR2 sequences are MDHEN and SYDVKM. The CDR3 length is 17 residues. Trimming removed 5 bases from V and 5 bases from J; junction bases left unmatched: 17. In DNA, the CDR3 is TGTGCCAGCAGTCTGCGACAGGGAAGTTCGGGACATTATGGCTACACCTTC. Its protein is CASSLRQGSSGHYGYTF.

V gene TRBV5-1 combines with J gene TRBJ2-1, with 8 bases identical to TRBD2. The CDR3 loop spans 16 amino acids. With V trimmed by 2 bases and J by 1 base, 5 bases remained unmatched. The V gene's germline CDR1 is SGHRS and CDR2 YFSETQ. The CDR3 nucleotides read TGCGCCAGCAGCTTTGGACTAGCCCTATCCTACAATGAGCAGTTCTTC. Protein sequence: CASSFGLALSYNEQFF.

The V call is TRBV5-1, the J call TRBJ2-3; 8 nucleotides line up with TRBD1. The trim removed 8 bases at V and 0 bases at J, leaving 2 bases unmatched. The CDR3 consists of 13 residues. CDR1 and CDR2 from the germline V gene are SGHRS and YFSETQ. CDR3 sequence reads: CASGQGSTDTQYF. The CDR3 DNA sequence: TGCGCCAGTGGACAGGGCAGCACAGATACGCAGTATTTT.

The V gene is TRBV19, the J gene TRBJ1-4; tentatively, D is TRBD1 (6 bases). The CDR3 has 14 amino acids. V was pared by 5 bases and J by 3 bases, with 10 bases between. Germline V gene sequence: CDR1 LNHDA, CDR2 SQIVND (reference sequence). This CDR3 reads CASSQGLPNEKLFF. The CDR3 DNA is TGTGCCAGTAGTCAGGGGTTACCTAATGAAAAACTGTTTTTT. The whole variable domain, filled in from reference TRBV19 and TRBJ1-4, reads DGGITQSPKYLFRKEGQNVTLSCEQNLNHDAMYWYRQDPGQGLRLIYYSQIVNDFQKGDIAEGYSVSREKKESFPLTVTSAQKNPTAFYLCASSQGLPNEKLFFGSGTQLSVL.

J is TRBJ1-4 and V is TRBV4-3, with D perhaps TRBD1 (6 bases). Between the trimmed V and J ends, which lost 3 bases and 8 bases, there was a span of 13 bases. The CDR3 is 14 amino acids. Germline V CDR1 and CDR2: LGHNA, YSLEER. The CDR3 coding sequence is TGCGCCAGCAGCCAGCAGGGGTTGGGGGAAAAACTGTTTTTT. Protein: CASSQQGLGEKLFF.

The genes are TRBV7-2 and TRBJ2-7; perhaps TRBD1 as D (6 bases). CDR1 SGHTA and CDR2 FQGNSA come from the germline V gene. The CDR3 length is 14 residues. V lost 5 bases, J lost 9 bases, and 20 bases lay in between. CDR3 in amino acids: CASSPGTLTTMQYF. DNA for the CDR3: TGTGCCAGCAGCCCCGGGACACTTACTACGATGCAGTACTTC.

This chain uses TRBV27 with TRBJ2-7; D tentatively fits TRBD1 or TRBD2 (6 bases each). The V end lost 4 bases, the J end lost 3 bases, and 22 bases lay between the germline ends. Germline lookup yields CDR1 MNHEY and CDR2 SMNVEV (reference sequence). The CDR3 sequence is 17 residues long. CDR3 sequence: CASSSIRRDKDFYEQYF. CDR3 nucleotides: TGTGCCAGCAGTTCTATCCGGCGGGACAAAGACTTCTACGAGCAGTACTTC.

This chain connects TRBV28 to TRBJ2-3, with unresolved D. CDR3 length: 13 residues. V lost 3 bases and J 6 bases, leaving 10 bases between the germline ends. Germline V lookup: CDR1 MDHEN, CDR2 SYDVKM. The CDR3: CASSLSGRDTQYF. Here the CDR3 DNA reads TGTGCCAGCAGTTTGTCCGGAAGGGATACGCAGTATTTT.

CDR3 protein: CASSVSGGWNEQFF. For the CDR3, the DNA is TGTGCCAGCAGCGTTAGCGGGGGCTGGAATGAGCAGTTCTTC. This sequence joins TRBV9 and TRBJ2-1, with 9 bases aligning to TRBD2. Germline V gene sequence: CDR1 SGDLS, CDR2 YYNGEE. The CDR3 spans 14 residues. V dropped 2 bases and J dropped 7; count of bases not matched to a gene: 4.

This chain joins TRBV27 and TRBJ1-4; D call uncertain. V lost 2 bases and J 8 bases, leaving 12 bases between the germline ends. Germline V CDR1 and CDR2: MNHEY, SMNVEV (reference sequence). CDR3 length: 14 residues. In nucleotides, the CDR3 is TGTGCCAGCAGTTTAGAATCGGCGGACGAAAAACTGTTTTTT. Its protein product is CASSLESADEKLFF.

This chain links TRBV6-6 with TRBJ2-7, with 8 bases identical to TRBD2. CDR3 length: 14 amino acids. In germline, CDR1 is MNHNY, CDR2 SVGAGI (reference sequence). V trimming: 2 bases; J trimming: 2 bases; junction bases outside the gene matches: 2. The CDR3 sequence: CASSYPGGPYEQYF. CDR3 DNA: TGTGCCAGCAGTTACCCGGGGGGGCCCTACGAGCAGTACTTC.

The rearrangement links TRBV19 to TRBJ1-5; D is ambiguous. Germline assignment: CDR1 LNHDA and CDR2 SQIVND (reference sequence). The CDR3 is made up of 15 amino acids. V lost 2 bases and J lost 3, with 11 bases in between. The CDR3 region has the DNA TGTGCCAGTAGTATATCCGGGTTGGACAATCAGCCCCAGCATTTT. This gives the protein CASSISGLDNQPQHF.

The J gene is TRBJ2-5, the V gene TRBV18; no reliable D call. CDR1 and CDR2 (germline): KGHSH, LQKENI. The CDR3 runs 12 residues. V was cut by 2 bases and J by 4 bases, with 5 bases left in between. The CDR3 DNA follows: TGTGCCAGCTCACCAGTCGGAGAGACCCAGTACTTC. It is translated as CASSPVGETQYF.

The chain couples TRBV4-2 to TRBJ2-3, with D possibly being TRBD2 (6 bases). The germline V and J ends were trimmed by 4 bases and 3 bases, with 11 bases remaining between them. Looked up from germline, CDR1 is LGHNA and CDR2 is YNFKEQ. The CDR3 totals 14 residues. The CDR3 sequence is CASSRGLFTDTQYF. The CDR3 DNA sequence: TGTGCCAGCAGCCGGGGACTCTTTACAGATACGCAGTATTTT.

The V and J genes are TRBV5-8 and TRBJ2-7; TRBD2 agrees at 8 bases. Per germline, CDR1 SGHTS and CDR2 YDEGEE. After removal of 4 bases from V and 0 bases from J, the junction contained 9 bases not matched to a gene. The CDR3 has 16 residues. DNA of the CDR3: TGTGCCAGCAGCAGACTAGCGTCGAGTTTCTCCTACGAGCAGTACTTC. Encoded protein: CASSRLASSFSYEQYF.

This rearrangement joins TRBV4-3 to TRBJ2-2, with 13 bases that match TRBD2. CDR1 LGHNA and CDR2 YSLEER come from the germline V gene. The CDR3 spans 15 residues. V lost 4 bases to trimming and J lost 8 bases; unmatched junction nucleotides: 4. The CDR3 sequence: CASSLRTSGGGELFF. As DNA, the CDR3 is TGCGCCAGCAGCCTTCGGACTAGCGGGGGAGGGGAGCTGTTTTTT.

This sequence joins TRBV19 and TRBJ1-1; TRBD1 agrees at 8 bases. The CDR3 length is 15 residues. J gave up 5 bases and V 3 bases, and 8 bases lay outside the gene matches. From germline, CDR1 is LNHDA and CDR2 SQIVND (reference sequence). The CDR3 DNA sequence: TGTGCCAGTAGTATTCTAACAGGGGGAGGGACTGAAGCTTTCTTT. Its translation is CASSILTGGGTEAFF.

V is TRBV29-1 and J is TRBJ2-1; 9 bases match TRBD2. Per the germline V gene, CDR1 is SQVTM and CDR2 is ANQGSEA. With 3 bases clipped from V and 6 bases from J, the junction kept 9 bases outside the gene matches. The CDR3 extends over 15 amino acids. CDR3 region: CSVDTKGLAFNEQFF. For the CDR3, the DNA is TGCAGCGTTGATACGAAAGGACTAGCGTTCAATGAGCAGTTCTTC.